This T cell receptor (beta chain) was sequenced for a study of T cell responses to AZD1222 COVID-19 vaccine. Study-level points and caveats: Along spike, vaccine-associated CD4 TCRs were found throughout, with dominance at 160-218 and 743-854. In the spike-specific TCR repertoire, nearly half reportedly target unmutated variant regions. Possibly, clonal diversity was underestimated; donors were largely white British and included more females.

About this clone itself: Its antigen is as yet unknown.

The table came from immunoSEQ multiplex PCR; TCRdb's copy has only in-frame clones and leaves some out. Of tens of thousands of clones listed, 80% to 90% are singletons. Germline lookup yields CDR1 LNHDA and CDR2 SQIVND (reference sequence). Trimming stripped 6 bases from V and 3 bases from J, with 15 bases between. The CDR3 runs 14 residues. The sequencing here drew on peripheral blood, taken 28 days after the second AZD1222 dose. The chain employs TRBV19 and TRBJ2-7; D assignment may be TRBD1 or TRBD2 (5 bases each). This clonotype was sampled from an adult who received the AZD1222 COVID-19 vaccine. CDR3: CASSLWGRNYEQYF. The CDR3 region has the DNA TGTGCCAGTAGCCTATGGGGACGAAACTACGAGCAGTACTTC.